Listed below are T cell receptor beta chains from one sample, sequenced in a study of shared clonotypes between healthy human individuals. Method: immunoSEQ multiplex PCR; TCRdb's copy keeps in-frame clones and lacks some. The sample includes 2 million to 2.5 million clones, approximately 95% of them seen just once. The source material was naive CD4+ T cells from PBMCs. All receptors derive from a young man in good health. Some clones in this sample may be carry-over from other donors' samples. The CDR3 runs from the conserved cysteine through the conserved F or W. Each record gives: clone size, CDR3 length, D gene, J gene, V gene, CDR3 protein, CDR3 DNA. The D gene is left open where the match is weak. Clone size, where shown, is once, few, many, or a class for clones that have expanded.

abundance: NA
len: 16
d_gene: NA
j_gene: TRBJ1-1
v_gene: TRBV27
CDR3aa: CASFREQGFVGTEAFF
CDR3nt: TGTGCCAGCTTCCGGGAACAGGGTTTTGTGGGCACTGAAGCTTTCTTT

abundance: NA
len: 14
d_gene: TRBD1
j_gene: TRBJ1-4
v_gene: TRBV5-1
CDR3aa: CASSSTGVGEKLFF
CDR3nt: TGCGCCAGCAGCTCGACAGGGGTAGGCGAAAAACTGTTTTTT

abundance: NA
len: 13
d_gene: NA
j_gene: TRBJ1-5
v_gene: TRBV11-1
CDR3aa: CASSFEGNQPQHF
CDR3nt: TGTGCCAGCAGCTTCGAGGGGAATCAGCCCCAGCATTTT

abundance: NA
len: 15
d_gene: NA
j_gene: TRBJ2-2
v_gene: TRBV5-1
CDR3aa: CASSAGYANTGELFF
CDR3nt: TGCGCCAGCAGCGCGGGGTATGCGAACACCGGGGAGCTGTTTTTT

abundance: NA
len: 19
d_gene: TRBD1
j_gene: TRBJ2-3
v_gene: TRBV7-2
CDR3aa: CASSFFFKEDRGKTDTQYF
CDR3nt: TGTGCCAGCAGCTTCTTCTTTAAGGAAGACAGGGGTAAGACAGATACGCAGTATTTT

abundance: NA
len: 20
d_gene: TRBD2
j_gene: TRBJ2-1
v_gene: TRBV9
CDR3aa: CASSVVSTSGRNPDFDEQFF
CDR3nt: TGTGCCAGCAGCGTAGTGTCGACTAGCGGGAGGAACCCAGATTTTGATGAGCAGTTCTTC

abundance: NA
len: 14
d_gene: NA
j_gene: TRBJ2-1
v_gene: TRBV11-3
CDR3aa: CASSLDDKYNEQFF
CDR3nt: TGTGCCAGCAGCTTAGATGACAAGTACAATGAGCAGTTCTTC

abundance: NA
len: 15
d_gene: TRBD2
j_gene: TRBJ2-7
v_gene: TRBV15
CDR3aa: CATSRDLAGGPEQYF
CDR3nt: TGTGCCACCAGCAGAGATCTAGCGGGAGGTCCCGAGCAGTACTTC

abundance: NA
len: 15
d_gene: TRBD2
j_gene: TRBJ2-5
v_gene: TRBV30
CDR3aa: CAWDPQLAGQETQYF
CDR3nt: TGTGCCTGGGACCCCCAGCTAGCGGGACAAGAGACCCAGTACTTC

abundance: NA
len: 15
d_gene: TRBD1
j_gene: TRBJ2-1
v_gene: TRBV4-1
CDR3aa: CASSQGDRDMNEQFF
CDR3nt: TGCGCCAGCAGCCAGGGGGACAGGGATATGAATGAGCAGTTCTTC

abundance: NA
len: 16
d_gene: NA
j_gene: TRBJ1-5
v_gene: TRBV2
CDR3aa: CASSDGGGYSNQPQHF
CDR3nt: TGTGCCAGCAGTGACGGCGGGGGTTATAGCAATCAGCCCCAGCATTTT

abundance: NA
len: 15
d_gene: NA
j_gene: TRBJ2-2
v_gene: TRBV27
CDR3aa: CASSRYRANTGELFF
CDR3nt: TGTGCCAGCAGTCGGTACAGAGCGAACACCGGGGAGCTGTTTTTT

abundance: NA
len: 14
d_gene: NA
j_gene: TRBJ2-7
v_gene: TRBV28
CDR3aa: CASSLRTPAYEQYF
CDR3nt: TGTGCCAGCAGTCTCCGGACACCAGCCTACGAGCAGTACTTC

abundance: NA
len: 13
d_gene: TRBD2
j_gene: TRBJ2-7
v_gene: TRBV6-1
CDR3aa: CASSRREDYEQYF
CDR3nt: TGTGCCAGCAGTCGGCGGGAGGACTACGAGCAGTACTTC

abundance: NA
len: 14
d_gene: TRBD1
j_gene: TRBJ2-5
v_gene: TRBV10-3
CDR3aa: CAISELGQQETQYF
CDR3nt: TGTGCCATCAGTGAGCTGGGACAGCAAGAGACCCAGTACTTC

abundance: NA
len: 15
d_gene: NA
j_gene: TRBJ2-2
v_gene: TRBV7-8
CDR3aa: CASSLRGENTGELFF
CDR3nt: TGTGCCAGCAGCTTGAGGGGAGAGAACACCGGGGAGCTGTTTTTT

abundance: NA
len: 15
d_gene: NA
j_gene: TRBJ1-4
v_gene: TRBV7-9
CDR3aa: CASSLRGITNEKLFF
CDR3nt: TGTGCCAGCAGCTTACGGGGGATCACTAATGAAAAACTGTTTTTT

abundance: once
len: 15
d_gene: TRBD1
j_gene: TRBJ2-1
v_gene: TRBV4-1
CDR3aa: CASSRSGTGSNEQFF
CDR3nt: TGCGCCAGCAGCCGTTCCGGGACAGGGAGCAATGAGCAGTTCTTC

abundance: NA
len: 15
d_gene: NA
j_gene: TRBJ2-7
v_gene: TRBV29-1
CDR3aa: CSVEKEGPVAYEQYF
CDR3nt: TGCAGCGTTGAAAAGGAAGGACCTGTTGCATACGAGCAGTACTTC

abundance: NA
len: 13
d_gene: NA
j_gene: TRBJ2-2
v_gene: TRBV30
CDR3aa: CAWSRWDTGELFF
CDR3nt: TGTGCCTGGAGTCGGTGGGACACCGGGGAGCTGTTTTTT

abundance: NA
len: 14
d_gene: TRBD2
j_gene: TRBJ2-7
v_gene: TRBV29-1
CDR3aa: CSALSAGGPYEQYF
CDR3nt: TGCAGCGCCCTGTCAGCGGGAGGGCCCTACGAGCAGTACTTC

abundance: NA
len: 13
d_gene: NA
j_gene: TRBJ2-7
v_gene: TRBV5-6
CDR3aa: CASSLPGGREQYF
CDR3nt: TGTGCCAGCAGCTTGCCTGGTGGTCGCGAGCAGTACTTC

abundance: NA
len: 15
d_gene: TRBD2
j_gene: TRBJ2-1
v_gene: TRBV7-3
CDR3aa: CASSLSSGRANEQFF
CDR3nt: TGTGCCAGCAGCTTAAGTAGCGGGAGGGCCAATGAGCAGTTCTTC

abundance: NA
len: 13
d_gene: NA
j_gene: TRBJ1-2
v_gene: TRBV28
CDR3aa: CASSFLGDSGYTF
CDR3nt: TGTGCCAGCAGTTTCCTGGGAGACTCTGGCTACACCTTC

abundance: NA
len: 15
d_gene: TRBD2
j_gene: TRBJ2-2
v_gene: TRBV2
CDR3aa: CASRGLTGGVGELFF
CDR3nt: TGTGCCAGCAGGGGACTAACGGGAGGGGTAGGGGAGCTGTTTTTT

abundance: NA
len: 14
d_gene: TRBD2
j_gene: TRBJ2-1
v_gene: TRBV2
CDR3aa: CASVTSGAYNEQFF
CDR3nt: TGTGCCAGCGTCACTAGCGGGGCCTACAATGAGCAGTTCTTC

abundance: NA
len: 15
d_gene: NA
j_gene: TRBJ2-3
v_gene: TRBV30
CDR3aa: CAWRAGGSYADTQYF
CDR3nt: TGTGCCTGGAGGGCTGGCGGGTCCTACGCCGATACGCAGTATTTT

abundance: NA
len: 17
d_gene: NA
j_gene: TRBJ2-7
v_gene: TRBV30
CDR3aa: CAWSDLRRDPSIDEQYF
CDR3nt: TGTGCCTGGAGTGATCTCCGCCGGGACCCGAGCATTGACGAGCAGTACTTC

abundance: NA
len: 13
d_gene: NA
j_gene: TRBJ2-7
v_gene: TRBV6-5
CDR3aa: CASATAPIYEQYF
CDR3nt: TGTGCCAGCGCCACCGCGCCGATCTACGAGCAGTACTTC